Sequencing of this T cell receptor (beta chain) was carried out in a study of T cells after yellow fever vaccination. The length of the CDR3 is 15 residues. CDR1 is DFQATT, CDR2 SNEGSKA, per germline (reference sequence). J lost 5 bases, V lost 5 bases, and 6 bases had no gene match. TCRdb called the 5' RACE reads again in MiXCR, with one record for every CDR3 protein. Of under 200,000 distinct CDR3 sequences listed, 6% to 7.5% are singletons. In its sample, this clonotype was seen a few times. The antigen remains unidentified. Study-level findings and limits: Some clonotypes, a small share, were shared between CD4 and CD8 compartments.

The receptor's source is a man younger than 35 who received the YFV17D yellow fever vaccine. The specimen comprised CD4+ T cells sorted from PBMCs, sampled roughly 5 days after the first yellow fever vaccination. The chain is built from TRBV20-1 and TRBJ2-5; 15 bases line up with TRBD2. In nucleotides, the CDR3 is TGCAGTGCTCCTTGGACTAGCGGGGGGGGTGAGACCCAGTACTTC. Protein: CSAPWTSGGGETQYF.